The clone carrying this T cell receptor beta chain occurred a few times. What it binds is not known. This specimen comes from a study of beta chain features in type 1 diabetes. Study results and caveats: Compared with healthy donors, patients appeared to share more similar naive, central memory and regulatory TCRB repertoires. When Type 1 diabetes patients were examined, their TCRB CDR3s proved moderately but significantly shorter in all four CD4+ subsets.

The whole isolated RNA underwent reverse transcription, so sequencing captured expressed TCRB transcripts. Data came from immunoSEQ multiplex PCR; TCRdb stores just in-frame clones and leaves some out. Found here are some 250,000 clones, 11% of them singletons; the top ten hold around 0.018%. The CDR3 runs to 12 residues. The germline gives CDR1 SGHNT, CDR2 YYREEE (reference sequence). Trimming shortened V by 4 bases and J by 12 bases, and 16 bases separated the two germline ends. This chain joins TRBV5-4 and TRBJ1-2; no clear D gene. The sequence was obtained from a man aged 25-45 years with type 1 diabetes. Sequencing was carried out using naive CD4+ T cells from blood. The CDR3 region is CASSGGGSWDTF. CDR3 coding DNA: TGTGCCAGCAGCGGTGGCGGGTCGTGGGACACCTTC.